This T cell receptor beta chain derives from a study of blood T cells in healthy people across ages. Primers used in a second PCR of about 7 to 12 cycles were a sample-barcoded 5' primer and a J-beta primer mix. TCRdb called the 5' RACE reads again in MiXCR, with one record for every CDR3 protein. The sample lists 1,500,000 or so distinct CDR3 sequences, roughly 43% occurring once. V was trimmed by 3 bases and J by 0 bases, leaving 9 bases between them. CDR3 size: 15 residues. Germline values: CDR1 LNHDA, CDR2 SQIVND (reference sequence). The sample holds a few counts of this clonotype. The sample taken for sequencing was blood. The rearrangement uses TRBV19 and TRBJ1-5; possibly TRBD1 for D (5 bases). The clonotype comes from a woman aged 18-29 years in good health. As DNA, the CDR3 is TGTGCCAGTAGTATCAGGGAGTATAGCAATCAGCCCCAGCATTTT. This translates into CASSIREYSNQPQHF.